This TCR beta chain originates from a study of vaccination and CD4 T cells after COVID-19. Across the whole study: By nasal swab PCR, the convalescent patients were SARS-CoV-2 positive, with several mild cases and one severe. A median of roughly 97 days (range 35 to 161) separated diagnosis from post-COVID sampling.

The germline CDR1 and CDR2 sequences are MNHNS and SASEGT. The CDR3 is 13 residues long. V was clipped by 8 bases and J by 4 bases; unmatched bases: 5. The treatment denotes: approximately nine-day PBMC culture with coronavirus spike peptide pools or control peptides (ViraFEST assay). With the Oncomine TCR Beta short-read assay, DNA from cultured CD4+ T cells was sequenced. TCRdb re-analysed the PCR reads in MiXCR, keeping a single row per CDR3 protein. The sample includes 15,000 to 20,000 distinct CDR3 sequences, approximately 54% seen only once; the top ten take roughly 11%. Remarks on this clonotype: Its antigen remains unknown.

The source material was CD4+ T cells from blood, cultured in vitro. The chain is built from TRBV6-1 and TRBJ1-2; 9 nucleotides match TRBD1. This receptor was obtained from a human donor who had recovered from COVID-19. The CDR3 DNA reads TGTGCCAGCTGGGACAGGGATGTCTATGGCTACACCTTC. It yields the protein CASWDRDVYGYTF.